A selection of T cell receptor beta chains follows, all from one sample in a study of shared clonotypes between healthy human individuals. Method: immunoSEQ multiplex PCR; TCRdb's copy keeps in-frame clones and lacks some. The sample contains under 650,000 clones, less than 96% of which appear only once. The sequencing input was naive CD4+ T cells sorted from blood. These receptors came from a woman aged 25-40 years in good health. Both conserved end residues are part of each CDR3. D genes are given only for firm matches. Rows give clone size only sometimes, using once, few, many, or a class for an expanded clone.

v_call: TRBV27; clone_size: NA; j_call: TRBJ2-2; d_call: NA; cdr3_nt: TGTGCCAGCAGTCGGAGCTCCGGGACGGGGAACACCGGGGAGCTGTTTTTT; cdr3_aa: CASSRSSGTGNTGELFF
v_call: TRBV5-4; clone_size: NA; j_call: TRBJ2-7; d_call: NA; cdr3_nt: TGTGCCAGCAGCTTGAGACTAGACAACGAGCAGTACTTC; cdr3_aa: CASSLRLDNEQYF
v_call: TRBV2; clone_size: once; j_call: TRBJ2-7; d_call: NA; cdr3_nt: TGTGCCAGCCTTGGACATCTAGCACCCAAATGGGCGGAGCAGTACTTC; cdr3_aa: CASLGHLAPKWAEQYF
v_call: TRBV11-3; clone_size: NA; j_call: TRBJ2-1; d_call: TRBD1; cdr3_nt: TGTGCCAGCAGCTTAGCTTGGACAGGGGGCTCTCTCGACAATGAGCAGTTCTTC; cdr3_aa: CASSLAWTGGSLDNEQFF
v_call: TRBV29-1; clone_size: NA; j_call: TRBJ2-5; d_call: NA; cdr3_nt: TGCAGCGCCAAATTGTCAGCACAGGTGGTTGGGACCCAGTACTTC; cdr3_aa: CSAKLSAQVVGTQYF
v_call: TRBV7-9; clone_size: NA; j_call: TRBJ1-1; d_call: NA; cdr3_nt: TGTGCCAGCAGCTTGTTCGGTCAGGGCTCGACTGAAGCTTTCTTT; cdr3_aa: CASSLFGQGSTEAFF
v_call: TRBV19; clone_size: NA; j_call: TRBJ1-1; d_call: NA; cdr3_nt: TGTGCCAGTAGCCCCGGGGGGAACACTGAAGCTTTCTTT; cdr3_aa: CASSPGGNTEAFF
v_call: TRBV25-1; clone_size: NA; j_call: TRBJ2-1; d_call: NA; cdr3_nt: TGTGCCAGCTGTCATAGAAATTACAATGAGCAGTTCTTC; cdr3_aa: CASCHRNYNEQFF
v_call: TRBV4-1; clone_size: NA; j_call: TRBJ1-4; d_call: TRBD1; cdr3_nt: TGCGCCAGCAGCCCCCAACCCGCAGGGGGCGAAAAACTGTTTTTT; cdr3_aa: CASSPQPAGGEKLFF
v_call: TRBV5-1; clone_size: NA; j_call: TRBJ2-1; d_call: TRBD2; cdr3_nt: TGCGCCAGCAGCTTGATGGCGGGAGGTAGCTACAATGAGCAGTTCTTC; cdr3_aa: CASSLMAGGSYNEQFF
v_call: TRBV5-4; clone_size: NA; j_call: TRBJ2-5; d_call: TRBD2; cdr3_nt: TGTGCCAGCAGAACTATCAGCGGGACCCAAGAGACCCAGTACTTC; cdr3_aa: CASRTISGTQETQYF
v_call: TRBV10-3; clone_size: NA; j_call: TRBJ2-7; d_call: NA; cdr3_nt: TGTGCCATCAGTGAGCCGAGCCTCGAGCAGTACTTC; cdr3_aa: CAISEPSLEQYF
v_call: TRBV5-1; clone_size: NA; j_call: TRBJ1-2; d_call: TRBD1; cdr3_nt: TGCGCCAGCAGCTTCGGAGGGACAGGGGGCTATGGCTACACCTTC; cdr3_aa: CASSFGGTGGYGYTF
v_call: TRBV7-9; clone_size: NA; j_call: TRBJ2-3; d_call: TRBD2; cdr3_nt: TGTGCCAGCAGCCAGGGACTAGCGGGTACAGATACGCAGTATTTT; cdr3_aa: CASSQGLAGTDTQYF
v_call: TRBV19; clone_size: NA; j_call: TRBJ2-1; d_call: NA; cdr3_nt: TGTGCCAGTAATTTCGGGTCCCAGGGAAATGAGCAGTTCTTC; cdr3_aa: CASNFGSQGNEQFF
v_call: TRBV7-6; clone_size: NA; j_call: TRBJ1-1; d_call: NA; cdr3_nt: TGTGCCAGCAGCTTAGACGGGGTGAGCACTGAAGCTTTCTTT; cdr3_aa: CASSLDGVSTEAFF
v_call: TRBV11-3; clone_size: NA; j_call: TRBJ2-3; d_call: NA; cdr3_nt: TGTGCCAGCAGCTCCCCGCGAGCAGATACGCAGTATTTT; cdr3_aa: CASSSPRADTQYF
v_call: TRBV10-3; clone_size: NA; j_call: TRBJ2-2; d_call: NA; cdr3_nt: TGTGCCATCAGTGCGGGGGAGGGGGAGCTGTTTTTT; cdr3_aa: CAISAGEGELFF
v_call: TRBV5-1; clone_size: NA; j_call: TRBJ2-1; d_call: TRBD2; cdr3_nt: TGCGCCAGCAGCTTGGTTGGACTAGCGATGTACTCCTACAATGAGCAGTTCTTC; cdr3_aa: CASSLVGLAMYSYNEQFF
v_call: TRBV5-1; clone_size: once; j_call: TRBJ1-1; d_call: TRBD1; cdr3_nt: TGCGCCAGCAGCGCTCGACAGGGGGCGCCCGCTGAAGCTTTCTTT; cdr3_aa: CASSARQGAPAEAFF
v_call: TRBV18; clone_size: NA; j_call: TRBJ1-4; d_call: NA; cdr3_nt: TGTGCCAGCTCACCTCCGGGGAGGGGTGAAAAACTGTTTTTT; cdr3_aa: CASSPPGRGEKLFF
v_call: TRBV7-9; clone_size: NA; j_call: TRBJ1-2; d_call: NA; cdr3_nt: TGTGCCAGCAGCTTAGATGGAGGTGGTATAGCCTTCGGCTACACCTTC; cdr3_aa: CASSLDGGGIAFGYTF
v_call: TRBV29-1; clone_size: NA; j_call: TRBJ1-2; d_call: TRBD1; cdr3_nt: TGCAGCGTTGGTATTGAGAACAGGGGCTATGGCTACACCTTC; cdr3_aa: CSVGIENRGYGYTF
v_call: TRBV19; clone_size: NA; j_call: TRBJ2-7; d_call: NA; cdr3_nt: TGTGCCAGTAGTTTGGGGGTCTCTGGGCCGCCCTACGAGCAGTACTTC; cdr3_aa: CASSLGVSGPPYEQYF
v_call: TRBV28; clone_size: NA; j_call: TRBJ1-2; d_call: NA; cdr3_nt: TGTGCCAGCAGTTATGAAAATGGCTACACCTTC; cdr3_aa: CASSYENGYTF
v_call: TRBV11-1; clone_size: NA; j_call: TRBJ1-1; d_call: NA; cdr3_nt: TGTGCCAGCAGCCCCCACGGGACCAACACTGAAGCTTTCTTT; cdr3_aa: CASSPHGTNTEAFF
v_call: TRBV7-9; clone_size: NA; j_call: TRBJ1-1; d_call: NA; cdr3_nt: TGTGCCAGCAGCTTAGTCTTTGAAACGAACACTGAAGCTTTCTTT; cdr3_aa: CASSLVFETNTEAFF
v_call: TRBV5-1; clone_size: once; j_call: TRBJ2-7; d_call: TRBD1; cdr3_nt: TGCGCCAGCAGGATTCAGACAGGGGCCAAGCAGTACTTC; cdr3_aa: CASRIQTGAKQYF
v_call: TRBV7-9; clone_size: few; j_call: TRBJ1-2; d_call: NA; cdr3_nt: TGTGCCAGCAGCTTAACCACAGGGACTTCTGGCTACACCTTC; cdr3_aa: CASSLTTGTSGYTF
v_call: TRBV19; clone_size: NA; j_call: TRBJ2-1; d_call: NA; cdr3_nt: TGTGCCAGTAGTATAAGGTGGGACGATGAGCAGTTCTTC; cdr3_aa: CASSIRWDDEQFF
v_call: TRBV18; clone_size: NA; j_call: TRBJ1-5; d_call: NA; cdr3_nt: TGTGCCAGCTCACCCCTGGGGGATCAGCCCCAGCATTTT; cdr3_aa: CASSPLGDQPQHF
v_call: TRBV29-1; clone_size: NA; j_call: TRBJ2-5; d_call: TRBD2; cdr3_nt: TGCAGCGTTCGGGGGGGGCCCGGGGACCAGTACTTC; cdr3_aa: CSVRGGPGDQYF
v_call: TRBV18; clone_size: few; j_call: TRBJ1-3; d_call: TRBD1; cdr3_nt: TGTGCCAGCTCATCACAGGGGGCTGGAAACACCATATATTTT; cdr3_aa: CASSSQGAGNTIYF
v_call: TRBV10-3; clone_size: NA; j_call: TRBJ2-3; d_call: TRBD1; cdr3_nt: TGTGCCACCGACCCCGGACAGGGAACAGATACGCAGTATTTT; cdr3_aa: CATDPGQGTDTQYF
v_call: TRBV4-1; clone_size: NA; j_call: TRBJ2-7; d_call: NA; cdr3_nt: TGCGCCAGCAGCCAACACCGGCCGGGCGAGCAGTACTTC; cdr3_aa: CASSQHRPGEQYF
v_call: TRBV15; clone_size: NA; j_call: TRBJ1-1; d_call: NA; cdr3_nt: TGTGCCACCAGCAGAGATCCAGACAGGGAAGCTTTCTTT; cdr3_aa: CATSRDPDREAFF
v_call: TRBV5-5; clone_size: NA; j_call: TRBJ1-2; d_call: NA; cdr3_nt: TGTGCCAGCAGCCGGACAGCCCCCGACTATGGCTACACCTTC; cdr3_aa: CASSRTAPDYGYTF
v_call: TRBV4-1; clone_size: NA; j_call: TRBJ2-2; d_call: NA; cdr3_nt: TGCGCCAGCAGCCTCCGTCCCGGGCCCGGGGAGCTGTTTTTT; cdr3_aa: CASSLRPGPGELFF
v_call: TRBV11-2; clone_size: NA; j_call: TRBJ2-5; d_call: NA; cdr3_nt: TGTGCCAGCAGTCGGCAGGATGGCGTGACCCAGTACTTC; cdr3_aa: CASSRQDGVTQYF
v_call: TRBV7-2; clone_size: NA; j_call: TRBJ1-2; d_call: TRBD1; cdr3_nt: TGTGCCAGCAGCTGGCAGGGGGCTAACTATGGCTACACCTTC; cdr3_aa: CASSWQGANYGYTF
v_call: TRBV10-3; clone_size: NA; j_call: TRBJ2-1; d_call: TRBD1; cdr3_nt: TGTGCCATCAGTGGCCCCGGGACAGATTACAATGAGCAGTTCTTC; cdr3_aa: CAISGPGTDYNEQFF
v_call: TRBV27; clone_size: NA; j_call: TRBJ1-1; d_call: NA; cdr3_nt: TGTGCCAGCAGTTTAGCCACCGGGGGAAACACTGAAGCTTTCTTT; cdr3_aa: CASSLATGGNTEAFF
v_call: TRBV11-2; clone_size: NA; j_call: TRBJ2-7; d_call: TRBD2; cdr3_nt: TGTGCCAGCAGACGGACTAGCGGGAGGGCCAAAACCTACGAGCAGTACTTC; cdr3_aa: CASRRTSGRAKTYEQYF
v_call: TRBV5-1; clone_size: NA; j_call: TRBJ2-3; d_call: NA; cdr3_nt: TGCGCCAGCAGCTGGGACAACTATGCGCAGTATTTT; cdr3_aa: CASSWDNYAQYF
v_call: TRBV4-1; clone_size: NA; j_call: TRBJ2-7; d_call: NA; cdr3_nt: TGCGCCAGCAGCCCTTTTTGGCAGGGAAAAACCTACGAGCAGTACTTC; cdr3_aa: CASSPFWQGKTYEQYF